This TCR beta chain was recovered during a study of blood T cell repertoires in COVID-19. As for the study in general: Samples of COVID-19 (acute and convalescent) were obtained from the United States, Italy and Spain. Sample material is recorded as cDNA or gDNA derived from T cells, B-cell-depleted T cells, or PBMCs.

Germline V gene sequence: CDR1 MNHEY, CDR2 SMNVEV (reference sequence). CDR3 length: 14 amino acids. After removal of 10 bases from V and 7 bases from J, the junction contained 7 bases not matched to a gene. The authors' processing: Amplification of reference gene primers provided the estimated nucleated cell counts. Clones were sequenced by immunoSEQ multiplex PCR, and TCRdb holds only the in-frame ones, with some missing. V, J and clone size derive from that table, while D and trimming were established from the DNA sequence. The table shows around 200,000 clones, with around 82% occurring only once.

The V call is TRBV27, the J call TRBJ1-6; 10 bases line up with TRBD1. Sequencing was performed on peripheral blood. The TCR was taken from a woman aged 45-60 years with acute or convalescent COVID-19. DNA for the CDR3: TGTGCCACGAGGACAGGGGGTTGGAATTCACCCCTCCACTTT. Amino acid sequence: CATRTGGWNSPLHF.